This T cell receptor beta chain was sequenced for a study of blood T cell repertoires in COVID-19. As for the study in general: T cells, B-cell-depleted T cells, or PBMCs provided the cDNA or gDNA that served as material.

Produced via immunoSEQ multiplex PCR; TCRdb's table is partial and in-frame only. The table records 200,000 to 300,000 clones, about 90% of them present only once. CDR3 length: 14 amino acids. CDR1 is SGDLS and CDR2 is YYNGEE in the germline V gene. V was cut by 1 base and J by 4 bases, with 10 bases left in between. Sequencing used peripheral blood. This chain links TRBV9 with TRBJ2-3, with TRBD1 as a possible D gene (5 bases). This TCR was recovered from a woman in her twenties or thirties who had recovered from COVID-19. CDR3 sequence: CASSVSGRADTQYF. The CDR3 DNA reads TGTGCCAGCAGCGTATCTGGCAGGGCAGATACGCAGTATTTT.